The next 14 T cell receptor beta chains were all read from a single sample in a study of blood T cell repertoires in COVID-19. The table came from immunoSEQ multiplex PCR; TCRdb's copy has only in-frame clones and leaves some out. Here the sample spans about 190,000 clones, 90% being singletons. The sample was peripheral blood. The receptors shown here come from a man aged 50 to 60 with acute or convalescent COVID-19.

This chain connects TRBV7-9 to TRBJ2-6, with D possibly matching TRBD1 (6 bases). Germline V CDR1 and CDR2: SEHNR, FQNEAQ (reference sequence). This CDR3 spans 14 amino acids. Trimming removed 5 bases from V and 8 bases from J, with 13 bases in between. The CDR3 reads CASSLRGWPNVLTF. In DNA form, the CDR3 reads TGTGCCAGCAGCCTCAGGGGCTGGCCCAACGTCCTGACTTTC.

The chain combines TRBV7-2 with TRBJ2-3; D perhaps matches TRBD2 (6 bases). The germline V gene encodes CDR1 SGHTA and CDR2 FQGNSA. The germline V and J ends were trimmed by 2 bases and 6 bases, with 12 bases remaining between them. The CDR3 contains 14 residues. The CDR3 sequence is CASSLQTTRDTQYF. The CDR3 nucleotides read TGTGCCAGCAGCTTACAGACGACTAGGGATACGCAGTATTTT. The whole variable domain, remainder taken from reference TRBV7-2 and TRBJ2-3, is GAGVSQSPSNKVTEKGKDVELRCDPISGHTALYWYRQSLGQGLEFLIYFQGNSAPDKSGLPSDRFSAERTGGSVSTLTIQRTQQEDSAVYLCASSLQTTRDTQYFGPGTRLTVL.

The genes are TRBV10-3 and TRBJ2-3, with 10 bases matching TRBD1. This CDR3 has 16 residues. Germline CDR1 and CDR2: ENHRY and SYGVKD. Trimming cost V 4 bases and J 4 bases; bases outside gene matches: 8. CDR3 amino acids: CAISGPGQGQADTQYF. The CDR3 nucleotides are TGTGCCATCAGTGGCCCGGGACAGGGGCAGGCAGATACGCAGTATTTT.

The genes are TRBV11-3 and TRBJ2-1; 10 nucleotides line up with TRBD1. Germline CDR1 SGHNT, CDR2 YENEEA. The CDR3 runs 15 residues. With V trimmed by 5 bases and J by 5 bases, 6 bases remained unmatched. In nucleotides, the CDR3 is TGTGCCAGCAGCCTCGGACAGGGGGTCCACAATGAGCAGTTCTTC. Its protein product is CASSLGQGVHNEQFF.

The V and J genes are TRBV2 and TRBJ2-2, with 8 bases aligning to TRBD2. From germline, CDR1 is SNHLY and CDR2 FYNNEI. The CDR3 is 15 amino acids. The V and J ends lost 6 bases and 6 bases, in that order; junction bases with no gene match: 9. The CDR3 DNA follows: TGTGCCAGCAGGGTTCATGGAGCGGGAGCCGGGGAGCTGTTTTTT. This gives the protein CASRVHGAGAGELFF. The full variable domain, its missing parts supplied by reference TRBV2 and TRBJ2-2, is EPEVTQTPSHQVTQMGQEVILRCVPISNHLYFYWYRQILGQKVEFLVSFYNNEISEKSEIFDDQFSVERPDGSNFTLKIRSTKLEDSAMYFCASRVHGAGAGELFFGEGSRLTVL.

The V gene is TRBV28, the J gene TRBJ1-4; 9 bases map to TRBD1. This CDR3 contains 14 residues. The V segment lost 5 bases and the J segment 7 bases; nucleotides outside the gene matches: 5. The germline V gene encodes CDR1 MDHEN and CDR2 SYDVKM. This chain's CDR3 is CASSPTGGSEKLFF. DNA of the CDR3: TGTGCCAGCAGTCCAACAGGGGGCTCTGAAAAACTGTTTTTT.

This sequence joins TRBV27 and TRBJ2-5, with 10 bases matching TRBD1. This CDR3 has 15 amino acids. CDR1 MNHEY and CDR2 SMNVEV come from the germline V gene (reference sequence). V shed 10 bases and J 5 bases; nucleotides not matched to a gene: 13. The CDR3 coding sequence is TGTGCCACCCGCGGGGGACAGGGGAGGTTTGAGACCCAGTACTTC. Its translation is CATRGGQGRFETQYF.

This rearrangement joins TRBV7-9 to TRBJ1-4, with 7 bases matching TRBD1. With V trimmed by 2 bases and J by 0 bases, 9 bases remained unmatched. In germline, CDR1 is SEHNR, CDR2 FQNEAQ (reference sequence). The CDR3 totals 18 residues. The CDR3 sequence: CASSLNLGGLATNEKLFF. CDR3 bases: TGTGCCAGCAGCTTAAATTTAGGGGGCCTTGCAACTAATGAAAAACTGTTTTTT. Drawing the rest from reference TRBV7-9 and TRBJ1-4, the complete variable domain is DTGVSQNPRHKITKRGQNVTFRCDPISEHNRLYWYRQTLGQGPEFLTYFQNEAQLEKSRLLSDRFSAERPKGSFSTLEIQRTEQGDSAMYLCASSLNLGGLATNEKLFFGSGTQLSVL.

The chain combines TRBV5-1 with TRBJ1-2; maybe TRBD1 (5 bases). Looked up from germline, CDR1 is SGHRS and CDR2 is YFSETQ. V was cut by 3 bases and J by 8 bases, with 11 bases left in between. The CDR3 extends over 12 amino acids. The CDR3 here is CASSSEGQGYTF. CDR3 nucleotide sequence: TGCGCCAGCAGCTCGGAGGGGCAGGGCTACACCTTC.

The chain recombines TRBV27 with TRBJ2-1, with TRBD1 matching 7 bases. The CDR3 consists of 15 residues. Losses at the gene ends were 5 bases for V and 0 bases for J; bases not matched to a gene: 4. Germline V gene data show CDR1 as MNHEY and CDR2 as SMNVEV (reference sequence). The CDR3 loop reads CASSPGQNSYNEQFF. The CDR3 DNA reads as TGTGCCAGCAGTCCGGGACAGAACTCCTACAATGAGCAGTTCTTC.

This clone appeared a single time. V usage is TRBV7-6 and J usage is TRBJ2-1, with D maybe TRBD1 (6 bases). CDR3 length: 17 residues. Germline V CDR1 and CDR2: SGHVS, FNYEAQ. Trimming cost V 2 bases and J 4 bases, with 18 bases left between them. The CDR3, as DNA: TGTGCCAGCAGCTTACTACAGGGAAGGTTGACATACAATGAGCAGTTCTTC. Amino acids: CASSLLQGRLTYNEQFF. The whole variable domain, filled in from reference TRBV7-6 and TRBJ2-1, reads GAGVSQSPRYKVTKRGQDVALRCDPISGHVSLYWYRQALGQGPEFLTYFNYEAQQDKSGLPNDRFSAERPEGSISTLTIQRTEQRDSAMYRCASSLLQGRLTYNEQFFGPGTRLTVL.

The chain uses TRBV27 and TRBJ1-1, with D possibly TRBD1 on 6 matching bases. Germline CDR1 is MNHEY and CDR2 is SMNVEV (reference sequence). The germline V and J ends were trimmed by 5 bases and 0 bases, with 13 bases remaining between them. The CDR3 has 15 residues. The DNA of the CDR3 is TGTGCCAGCAGTCCTGGACAGTTACTGAACACTGAAGCTTTCTTT. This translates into CASSPGQLLNTEAFF.

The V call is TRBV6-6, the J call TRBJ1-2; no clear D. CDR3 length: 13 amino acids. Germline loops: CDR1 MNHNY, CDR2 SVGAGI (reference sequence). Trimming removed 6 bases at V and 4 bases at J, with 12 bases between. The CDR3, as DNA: TGTGCCAGCAGCTGGGGTGCGGGCTATGGCTACACCTTC. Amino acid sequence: CASSWGAGYGYTF.

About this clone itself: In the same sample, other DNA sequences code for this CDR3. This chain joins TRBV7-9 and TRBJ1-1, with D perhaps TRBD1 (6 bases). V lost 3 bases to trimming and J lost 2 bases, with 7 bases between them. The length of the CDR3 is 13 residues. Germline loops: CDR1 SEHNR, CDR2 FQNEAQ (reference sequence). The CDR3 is CASSLGANTEAFF. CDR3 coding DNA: TGTGCCAGCAGCTTGGGGGCCAACACTGAAGCTTTCTTT.